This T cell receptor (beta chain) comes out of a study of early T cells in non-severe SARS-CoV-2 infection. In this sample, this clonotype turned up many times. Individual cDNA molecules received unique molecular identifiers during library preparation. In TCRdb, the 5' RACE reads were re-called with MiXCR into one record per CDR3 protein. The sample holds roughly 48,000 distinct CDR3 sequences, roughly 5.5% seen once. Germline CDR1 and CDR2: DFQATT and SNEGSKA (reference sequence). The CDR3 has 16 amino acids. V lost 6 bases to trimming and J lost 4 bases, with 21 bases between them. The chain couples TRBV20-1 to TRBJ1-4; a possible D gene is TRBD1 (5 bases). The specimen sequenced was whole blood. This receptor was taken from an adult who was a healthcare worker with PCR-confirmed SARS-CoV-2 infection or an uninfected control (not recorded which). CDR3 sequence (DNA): TGCAGTGCCAATTCTCGGGATCTGGGGGTTAATGAAAAACTGTTTTTT. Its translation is CSANSRDLGVNEKLFF.